This T cell receptor beta chain was sequenced for a study of OX40 agonist ivuxolimab in advanced cancers. Trimming removed 6 bases from V and 4 bases from J; junction bases left unmatched: 5. The CDR3 is 13 residues long. In germline, CDR1 is LNHDA, CDR2 SQIVND (reference sequence). This clone occurred once. Data came from immunoSEQ multiplex PCR; TCRdb stores just in-frame clones and leaves some out. The data show about 75,000 clones, with 90% seen just once and 0.3% to 0.4% held by the top ten. The receptor's source is an adult with an advanced solid tumor such as melanoma, head and neck, liver or kidney cancer. Sample: CD4+ or CD8+ T cells sorted from blood, taken in a trial of the OX40 agonist ivuxolimab. The chain employs TRBV19 and TRBJ1-1; 7 bases are shared with TRBD1. CDR3 in DNA: TGTGCCAGTAGACAGGGGTATGGCACTGAAGCTTTCTTT. Protein sequence: CASRQGYGTEAFF.